The 27 T cell receptor beta chains below all came from one sample that was sequenced in a study of blood T cell repertoires in COVID-19. Produced via immunoSEQ multiplex PCR; TCRdb's table is partial and in-frame only. The table includes hundreds of thousands of clones, around 80% detected once. The sample comprised peripheral blood. The receptors here all came from a woman older than 75 with acute or convalescent COVID-19.

About this clone itself: A read error may produce the germline difference seen at one junction end. The rearrangement uses TRBV2 and TRBJ1-5; TRBD1 agrees at 7 bases. Germline values: CDR1 SNHLY, CDR2 FYNNEI. This CDR3 is 15 amino acids long. The CDR3 DNA sequence: TGTGCCAGCAGGGAAGGGGGCAGGAGCAATCAGCCCCAGCATTTT. Amino acids: CASREGGRSNQPQHF.

This chain connects TRBV3-1 (or the pseudogene TRBV3-2) to TRBJ2-5, with D maybe TRBD1 (6 bases). V was cut by 0 bases and J by 9 bases, with 11 bases left in between. Germline V gene sequence: CDR1 LGHDT, CDR2 YNNKEL (reference sequence). CDR3 length equals 13 residues. The CDR3 reads CASSQDRPGAQYF. CDR3 coding DNA: TGTGCCAGCAGCCAAGATCGCCCAGGGGCCCAGTACTTC.

The J gene is TRBJ1-1, the V gene TRBV21-1; the DNA was not compared with TRBD1, the D call given in the table. TRBV21-1 is noted as a pseudogene. The CDR3 is 14 amino acids. The CDR3 DNA is TGTGCCAGCAGCTTTGACACAGACGACACTGAAGCTTTCTTT. It yields the protein CASSFDTDDTEAFF.

In its sample, this clone was seen once. V usage is TRBV12-3 or TRBV12-4 and J usage is TRBJ1-1; tentative D call: TRBD1 (6 bases). This CDR3 contains 13 residues. Trimming stripped 1 base from V and 4 bases from J, with 7 bases between. The CDR3 loop reads CASSLGDITEAFF. In nucleotides, the CDR3 is TGTGCCAGCAGTTTAGGGGACATCACTGAAGCTTTCTTT.

This clone was seen only a few times. The chain uses TRBV20-1 and TRBJ1-1; 8 positions agree with TRBD1. V shed 3 bases, J shed 8 bases, and the junction held 8 bases outside the gene matches. CDR3 size: 13 residues. Germline-derived CDR1 and CDR2 are DFQATT and SNEGSKA (reference sequence). The CDR3 coding sequence is TGCAGTGCTAGTCTGACAGGGGCTAAGGAAGCTTTCTTT. It is translated as CSASLTGAKEAFF.

This clone has just a few counts. The genes are TRBV3-1 (or the pseudogene TRBV3-2) and TRBJ1-2; 8 bases line up with TRBD1. CDR1 and CDR2 from the germline V gene are LGHDT and YNNKEL (reference sequence). With 2 bases clipped from V and 2 bases from J, the junction kept 1 base outside the gene matches. The CDR3 loop spans 14 amino acids. CDR3 sequence reads: CASSQRTGNYGYTF. In DNA, the CDR3 is TGTGCCAGCAGCCAACGGACAGGGAACTATGGCTACACCTTC.

V is TRBV19 and J is TRBJ2-7; 8 bases match TRBD1. There are 16 residues in the CDR3. J gave up 5 bases and V 0 bases, and 9 bases lay outside the gene matches. Germline V gives CDR1 LNHDA, CDR2 SQIVND (reference sequence). In DNA form, the CDR3 reads TGTGCCAGTAGTATAGAGGGGACAGGAATCCTCCACGAGCAGTACTTC. Translated: CASSIEGTGILHEQYF. Based on the CDR3 plus reference TRBV19 and TRBJ2-7, the full variable domain is DGGITQSPKYLFRKEGQNVTLSCEQNLNHDAMYWYRQDPGQGLRLIYYSQIVNDFQKGDIAEGYSVSREKKESFPLTVTSAQKNPTAFYLCASSIEGTGILHEQYFGPGTRLTVT.

This chain uses TRBV5-4 with TRBJ1-5; 7 positions match TRBD1. Germline loops: CDR1 SGHNT, CDR2 YYREEE (reference sequence). Trimming took 0 bases from V and 1 from J; bases not matched to a gene: 4. This CDR3 has 16 residues. The CDR3 DNA reads TGTGCCAGCAGCTTGGAGGGGGCGCGAAGCAATCAGCCCCAGCATTTT. This gives the protein CASSLEGARSNQPQHF.

This clone is classed as medium-sized. The V and J genes are TRBV3-1 (or the pseudogene TRBV3-2) and TRBJ2-7, with 7 nucleotides matching TRBD1. The germline V gene has CDR1 LGHDT and CDR2 YNNKEL (reference sequence). The length of the CDR3 is 13 residues. The V gene end was trimmed by 8 bases and the J gene end by 3 bases; junction bases not matched to a gene: 7. Here the CDR3 reads CASGKTGFYEQYF. CDR3 DNA sequence: TGTGCCAGCGGAAAGACAGGGTTCTACGAGCAGTACTTC.

The chain employs TRBV4-1 and TRBJ2-1, with TRBD2 matching 8 bases. The CDR3 is 16 amino acids. V lost 0 bases to trimming and J lost 9 bases; unmatched junction nucleotides: 10. Per germline, CDR1 MGHRA and CDR2 YSYEKL. The CDR3 loop is CASSQDFLAGRGEQFF. Written as DNA, the CDR3 is TGCGCCAGCAGCCAAGATTTCCTAGCGGGTCGCGGTGAGCAGTTCTTC.

The table lists this clone with a few counts. The chain employs TRBV30 and TRBJ1-2; 7 positions agree with TRBD1. This CDR3 spans 14 amino acids. Germline V gives CDR1 GTSNPN, CDR2 SVGIG (reference sequence). The ends lost 3 bases at V and 4 bases at J; junction bases unmatched: 8. For the CDR3, the DNA is TGTGCCTGGAGCCCGATACAGGGGCCCTATGGCTACACCTTC. It is translated as CAWSPIQGPYGYTF.

The V call is TRBV15, the J call TRBJ2-3; weak D call: TRBD2 (6 bases). CDR1 and CDR2 (germline): LNHNV, YYDKDF (reference sequence). This CDR3 is built from 17 residues. Trimming stripped 1 base from V and 5 bases from J, with 19 bases between. The CDR3 sequence is CATSRGLGLDRGDTQYF. CDR3 DNA sequence: TGTGCCACCAGCAGAGGGCTGGGACTCGACCGGGGAGATACGCAGTATTTT.

This clone has only a few counts. This chain links TRBV11-1 with TRBJ1-2; D ambiguous. CDR1 SGHAT and CDR2 FQDESV come from the germline V gene (reference sequence). V lost 5 bases, J lost 7 bases, and 14 bases lay in between. The CDR3 totals 13 residues. The CDR3 region has the DNA TGTGCCAGCAGCGCCACTAGGGCCGGTGGCTACACCTTC. Translated, it gives CASSATRAGGYTF.

The gene calls are TRBV5-4 and TRBJ1-4; no firm D call. In germline, CDR1 is SGHNT, CDR2 YYREEE (reference sequence). This CDR3 comprises 16 residues. V shed 4 bases and J shed 7 bases, with 20 bases lying between them. The CDR3 is CASSPGATDVGEKLFF. The CDR3 DNA sequence: TGTGCCAGCAGCCCGGGAGCTACTGACGTGGGTGAAAAACTGTTTTTT.

The rearrangement links TRBV7-2 to TRBJ1-1; D not resolved. The CDR3 has 11 amino acids. The germline V gene has CDR1 SGHTA and CDR2 FQGNSA. Trimming left V 4 bases short and J 8 bases short, with 8 bases between. The CDR3 sequence is CASSSGAEAFF. CDR3 coding DNA: TGTGCCAGCAGCTCAGGCGCCGAAGCTTTCTTT.

Only a few counts were recorded for this clone. The chain links TRBV7-3 to TRBJ2-1; 8 bases map to TRBD2. V shed 6 bases, J shed 13 bases, and the junction held 14 bases outside the gene matches. Germline CDR1 and CDR2: SGHTA and FQGTGA. The CDR3 length is 14 residues. The CDR3 coding sequence is TGTGCCAGCAGTACCAGCGGCACTAGCGGAGTACAGTTCTTC. Translated, it gives CASSTSGTSGVQFF. Filled out from reference TRBV7-3 and TRBJ2-1, the complete variable domain reads GAGVSQTPSNKVTEKGKYVELRCDPISGHTALYWYRQSLGQGPEFLIYFQGTGAADDSGLPNDRFFAVRPEGSVSTLKIQRTERGDSAVYLCASSTSGTSGVQFFGPGTRLTVL.

V and J are TRBV10-3 and TRBJ1-2; D gene ambiguous. The germline CDR1 and CDR2 sequences are ENHRY and SYGVKD. This CDR3 has 13 amino acids. V was cut by 2 bases and J by 4 bases, with 8 bases left in between. In nucleotides, the CDR3 is TGTGCCATCAGTGAGGTTCCGGGCTATGGCTACACCTTC. This encodes CAISEVPGYGYTF.

This clone was observed once. This sample also contains other DNA sequences that code for the same CDR3. The chain recombines TRBV18 with TRBJ1-1; the match to TRBD1 covers 11 bases. Germline assignment: CDR1 KGHSH and CDR2 LQKENI. The V segment lost 3 bases and the J segment 5 bases; nucleotides outside the gene matches: 2. This CDR3 has 14 residues. The CDR3 DNA sequence: TGTGCCAGCTCACCGGGACAGGGGGTAACTGAAGCTTTCTTT. It is translated as CASSPGQGVTEAFF. The variable domain in full, with the rest retrieved from reference TRBV18 and TRBJ1-1, is NAGVMQNPRHLVRRRGQEARLRCSPMKGHSHVYWYRQLPEEGLKFMVYLQKENIIDESGMPKERFSAEFPKEGPSILRIQQVVRGDSAAYFCASSPGQGVTEAFFGQGTRLTVV.

The V call is TRBV27, the J call TRBJ2-3, with D tentatively TRBD1 (6 bases). In germline, CDR1 is MNHEY, CDR2 SMNVEV (reference sequence). V was clipped by 4 bases and J by 0 bases, with 14 bases between them. The CDR3 covers 16 residues. In DNA form, the CDR3 reads TGTGCCAGCAGTTCCAGGGGTAGGGCCAGCACAGATACGCAGTATTTT. It encodes CASSSRGRASTDTQYF.

The rearrangement links TRBV7-3 to TRBJ2-1; 7 nucleotides line up with TRBD2. V trimming: 8 bases; J trimming: 5 bases; junction bases outside the gene matches: 6. Germline V gives CDR1 SGHTA, CDR2 FQGTGA. This CDR3 is built from 13 residues. CDR3 DNA: TGTGCCAGCGGGGAGGGGCCCCACAATGAGCAGTTCTTC. Translated, it gives CASGEGPHNEQFF.

On this clone: The same CDR3 is also encoded by other DNA sequences in this sample. The V and J genes are TRBV18 and TRBJ2-5, with D unclear. Germline V gene sequence: CDR1 KGHSH, CDR2 LQKENI. The CDR3 is 13 amino acids. The V gene lost 3 bases and the J gene lost 2 bases, with 7 bases spanning the gap. The CDR3: CASSPASQETQYF. CDR3 coding DNA: TGTGCCAGCTCACCGGCCTCTCAAGAGACCCAGTACTTC.

This sequence joins TRBV12-3 or TRBV12-4 and TRBJ1-2, with 8 bases lining up with TRBD1. V trimming: 7 bases; J trimming: 4 bases; junction bases outside the gene matches: 5. This CDR3 spans 13 amino acids. Written as DNA, the CDR3 is TGTGCCAGCACCCCGGACAGGGTCTATGGCTACACCTTC. It yields the protein CASTPDRVYGYTF.

This clone was recorded many times. The CDR3 sequence is CASSQDRGPYEQYF. The CDR3 region has the DNA TGTGCCAGCAGCCAAGACAGGGGGCCCTACGAGCAGTACTTC. V and J are TRBV4-2 and TRBJ2-7; 8 nucleotides agree with TRBD1. The germline gives CDR1 LGHNA, CDR2 YNFKEQ. The V segment lost 0 bases and the J segment 2 bases; nucleotides outside the gene matches: 0. The CDR3 has 14 residues.

V gene TRBV7-3 combines with J gene TRBJ1-1; D unresolved. V lost 3 bases, J lost 4 bases, and 12 bases lay in between. The CDR3 length is 14 residues. Germline assignment: CDR1 SGHTA and CDR2 FQGTGA. In nucleotides, the CDR3 is TGTGCCAGCAGCTTTGAGCGGGTAGGCACTGAAGCTTTCTTT. It yields the protein CASSFERVGTEAFF.

The chain has TRBV19 and TRBJ2-3, with 7 bases matching TRBD2. Germline CDR1 and CDR2: LNHDA and SQIVND (reference sequence). The trim removed 7 bases at V and 5 bases at J, leaving 12 bases unmatched. The CDR3 is made up of 15 amino acids. The CDR3 DNA reads TGTGCCAGTAACTTAGGGGCGGGAGTAGGAGATACGCAGTATTTT. This gives the protein CASNLGAGVGDTQYF.

The chain employs TRBV5-4 and TRBJ1-2; 7 positions agree with TRBD1. The CDR3 totals 13 residues. Germline assignment: CDR1 SGHNT and CDR2 YYREEE (reference sequence). Trimming removed 4 bases from V and 6 bases from J; junction bases left unmatched: 6. Here the CDR3 DNA reads TGTGCCAGCAGCCGCAGGGACAGTCATGGCTACACCTTC. It specifies CASSRRDSHGYTF. The full variable domain, in which reference TRBV5-4 and TRBJ1-2 provide the parts outside the CDR3, is ETGVTQSPTHLIKTRGQQVTLRCSSQSGHNTVSWYQQALGQGPQFIFQYYREEENGRGNFPPRFSGLQFPNYSSELNVNALELDDSALYLCASSRRDSHGYTFGSGTRLTVV.

This clone showed up just once. The chain employs TRBV11-2 and TRBJ2-5; tentatively, D is TRBD2 (6 bases). This CDR3 has 14 residues. Trimming took 3 bases from V and 4 from J, leaving 12 bases between them. Germline CDR1 and CDR2: SGHAT and FQNNGV. The CDR3 is CASSLSGGVETQYF. In DNA, the CDR3 is TGTGCCAGCAGCTTGTCCGGGGGTGTAGAGACCCAGTACTTC.